This T cell receptor (beta chain) was identified in a study of OX40 agonist ivuxolimab in advanced cancers. Study as a whole: The dose-escalation cohort was around 83% male, with a mean age of 60 years, ranging about 23 to 79. Enrollees could have had prior anti-PD-1, anti-PD-L1 or anti-CTLA-4 therapy, which roughly 40% had received. Three patients had partial responses: one hepatocellular carcinoma, two cutaneous melanoma. General observations from the study: At 0.1 to 3.0 mg/kg and by week 6, CD4+ and CD8+ T cells in the blood had expanded clonally.

This CDR3 contains 16 residues. V lost 4 bases, J lost 8 bases, and 10 bases stayed unmatched. The germline V gene has CDR1 LGHNA and CDR2 YNFKEQ. Profiled with immunoSEQ multiplex PCR; TCRdb holds only in-frame clones, not every one. The sample records 35,000 to 40,000 clones, 60% to 85% being singletons. This clone was found a few times. Its antigen remains unknown. This clonotype was obtained from an adult with an advanced solid tumor such as melanoma, head and neck, liver or kidney cancer. The chain couples TRBV4-2 to TRBJ2-1, with TRBD2 matching over 11 bases. The material was CD4+ or CD8+ T cells sorted from blood, obtained in a trial of the OX40 agonist ivuxolimab. The CDR3 nucleotides read TGTGCCAGCAGCCTGCGGGGGCTAGCGGGGGGTTATGAGCAGTTCTTC. Translated: CASSLRGLAGGYEQFF.